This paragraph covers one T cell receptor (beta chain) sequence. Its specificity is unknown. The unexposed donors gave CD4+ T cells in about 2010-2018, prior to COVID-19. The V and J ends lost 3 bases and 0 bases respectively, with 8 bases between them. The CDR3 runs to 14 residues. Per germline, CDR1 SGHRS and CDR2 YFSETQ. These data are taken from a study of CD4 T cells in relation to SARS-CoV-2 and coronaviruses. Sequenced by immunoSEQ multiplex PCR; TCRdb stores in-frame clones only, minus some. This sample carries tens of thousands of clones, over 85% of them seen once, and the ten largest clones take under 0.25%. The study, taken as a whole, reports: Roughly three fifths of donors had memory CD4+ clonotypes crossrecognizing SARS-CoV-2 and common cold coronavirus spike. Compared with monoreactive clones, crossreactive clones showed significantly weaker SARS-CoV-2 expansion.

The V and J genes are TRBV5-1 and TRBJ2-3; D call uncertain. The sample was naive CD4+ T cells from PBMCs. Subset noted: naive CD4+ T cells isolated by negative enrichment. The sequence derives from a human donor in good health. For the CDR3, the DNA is TGCGCCAGCAGCTCCCCAGAAAGCACAGATACGCAGTATTTT. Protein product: CASSSPESTDTQYF. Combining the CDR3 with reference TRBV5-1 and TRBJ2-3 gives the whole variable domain KAGVTQTPRYLIKTRGQQVTLSCSPISGHRSVSWYQQTPGQGLQFLFEYFSETQRNKGNFPGRFSGRQFSNSRSEMNVSTLELGDSALYLCASSSPESTDTQYFGPGTRLTVL.